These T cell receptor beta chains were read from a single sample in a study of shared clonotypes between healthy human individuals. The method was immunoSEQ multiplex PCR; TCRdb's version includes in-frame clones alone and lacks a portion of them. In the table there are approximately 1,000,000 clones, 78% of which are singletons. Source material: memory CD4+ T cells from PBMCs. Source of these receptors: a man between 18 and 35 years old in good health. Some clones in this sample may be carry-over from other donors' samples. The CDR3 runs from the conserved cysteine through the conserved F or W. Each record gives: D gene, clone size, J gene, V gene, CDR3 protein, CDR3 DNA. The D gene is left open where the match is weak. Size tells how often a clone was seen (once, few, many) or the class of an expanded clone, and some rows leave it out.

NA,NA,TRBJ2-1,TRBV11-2,CASSLVAGVGAVEQFF,TGTGCCAGCAGCTTAGTCGCAGGGGTCGGGGCTGTGGAGCAGTTCTTC
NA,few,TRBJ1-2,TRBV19,CASSISLGGYTF,TGTGCCAGTAGTATCTCTCTGGGAGGCTACACCTTC
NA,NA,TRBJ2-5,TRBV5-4,CASSSARTSQETQYF,TGTGCCAGCAGCTCCGCAAGGACAAGCCAAGAGACCCAGTACTTC
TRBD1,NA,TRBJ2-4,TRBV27,CASSLSWDRNIQYF,TGTGCCAGCAGTTTATCTTGGGACAGAAACATTCAGTACTTC
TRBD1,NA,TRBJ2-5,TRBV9,CASSWAGGFLETQYF,TGTGCCAGCAGCTGGGCAGGGGGCTTTTTAGAGACCCAGTACTTC
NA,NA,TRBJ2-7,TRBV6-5,CASSYADQGTRAEQYF,TGTGCCAGCAGTTACGCGGACCAAGGGACCCGGGCGGAGCAGTACTTC
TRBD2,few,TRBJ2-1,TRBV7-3,CASSPGTSYEQFF,TGTGCCAGCAGCCCCGGGACTAGCTATGAGCAGTTCTTC
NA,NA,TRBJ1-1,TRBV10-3,CAITDGGATEAFF,TGTGCCATCACTGACGGGGGGGCCACTGAAGCTTTCTTT
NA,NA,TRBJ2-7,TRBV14,CASSQWAGLEEQYF,TGTGCCAGCAGCCAGTGGGCCGGCCTCGAGGAGCAGTACTTC
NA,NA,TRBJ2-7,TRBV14,CASSLLGSVGEQYF,TGTGCCAGCAGCCTCCTCGGCTCCGTGGGGGAGCAGTACTTC
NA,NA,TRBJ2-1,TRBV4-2,CASSQVRSGYNEQFF,TGTGCCAGCAGCCAAGTAAGATCTGGGTACAATGAGCAGTTCTTC
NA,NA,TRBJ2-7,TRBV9,CASSPRAVDPYEQYF,TGTGCCAGCAGCCCCCGGGCGGTTGACCCCTACGAGCAGTACTTC
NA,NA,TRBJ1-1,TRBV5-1,CASSLSGTAEAFF,TGCGCCAGCAGCTTGAGTGGGACCGCTGAAGCTTTCTTT
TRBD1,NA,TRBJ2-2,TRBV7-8,CASSLFGQGTGELFF,TGTGCCAGCAGCTTATTTGGACAGGGCACCGGGGAGCTGTTTTTT
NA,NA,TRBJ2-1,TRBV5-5,CASLNSVPSYNEQFF,TGTGCCAGCCTTAACAGCGTCCCTTCCTACAATGAGCAGTTCTTC
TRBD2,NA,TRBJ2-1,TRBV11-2,CASSLRLAGVDEQFF,TGTGCCAGCAGCTTAAGACTAGCGGGAGTGGATGAGCAGTTCTTC
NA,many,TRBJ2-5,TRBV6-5,CASTDSVGQETQYF,TGTGCCAGCACCGACTCTGTGGGCCAAGAGACCCAGTACTTC
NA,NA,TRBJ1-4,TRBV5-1,CASSSDLQGGNEKLFF,TGCGCCAGCAGCTCGGACCTACAGGGAGGTAATGAAAAACTGTTTTTT
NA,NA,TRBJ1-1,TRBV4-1,CASSQENWTYEAFF,TGCGCCAGCAGCCAAGAGAATTGGACATATGAAGCTTTCTTT
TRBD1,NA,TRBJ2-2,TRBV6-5,CASSYTDRGTGELFF,TGTGCCAGCAGTTACACGGACAGGGGGACCGGGGAGCTGTTTTTT
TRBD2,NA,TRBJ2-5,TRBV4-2,CASSRGLAGRYETQYF,TGTGCCAGCAGCCGGGGACTAGCGGGAAGATATGAGACCCAGTACTTC
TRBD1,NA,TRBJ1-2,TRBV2,CASRGQGFFYTF,TGTGCCAGCAGGGGACAGGGGTTTTTCTACACCTTC
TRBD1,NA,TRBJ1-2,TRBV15,CATSRVRQGARGYTF,TGTGCCACCAGCAGAGTGAGGCAGGGGGCGAGAGGCTACACCTTC
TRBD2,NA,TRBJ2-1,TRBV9,CASSDRSTSGRARNEQFF,TGTGCCAGCAGCGACCGGTCGACTAGCGGGAGGGCCCGAAATGAGCAGTTCTTC
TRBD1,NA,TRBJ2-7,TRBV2,CASSEEQGNSYEQYF,TGTGCCAGCAGTGAAGAACAGGGGAACTCCTACGAGCAGTACTTC
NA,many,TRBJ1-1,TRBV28,CASSLLGTTNTEAFF,TGTGCCAGCAGTTTACTCGGGACAACGAACACTGAAGCTTTCTTT
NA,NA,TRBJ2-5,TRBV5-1,CASSRAGEAQETQYF,TGCGCCAGCAGCCGGGCCGGGGAGGCCCAAGAGACCCAGTACTTC
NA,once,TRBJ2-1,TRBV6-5,CASSYGRFNNEQFF,TGTGCCAGCAGTTATGGTAGATTCAACAATGAGCAGTTCTTC
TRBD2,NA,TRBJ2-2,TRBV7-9,CASSYRLAGGVTTGELFF,TGTGCCAGCAGCTACCGACTAGCGGGAGGTGTGACCACCGGGGAGCTGTTTTTT
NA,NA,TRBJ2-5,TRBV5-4,CASSSAGLRKTQYF,TGTGCCAGCAGCTCCGCCGGACTCAGGAAGACCCAGTACTTC
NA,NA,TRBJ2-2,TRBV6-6,CASSGDRRNTGELFF,TGTGCCAGCAGTGGCGACCGGAGGAACACCGGGGAGCTGTTTTTT
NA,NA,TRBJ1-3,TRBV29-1,CSVAKGSGNTIYF,TGCAGCGTTGCTAAGGGATCTGGAAACACCATATATTTT
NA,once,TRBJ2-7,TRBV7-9,CASSQGGSSYEQYF,TGTGCCAGCAGCCAGGGGGGGTCCTCCTACGAGCAGTACTTC
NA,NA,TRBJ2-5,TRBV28,CASSTLADPRDQETQYF,TGTGCCAGCAGCACCCTAGCCGATCCTAGGGATCAAGAGACCCAGTACTTC
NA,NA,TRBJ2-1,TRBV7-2,CASSLQFTNEQFF,TGTGCCAGCAGCTTACAATTTACCAATGAGCAGTTCTTC
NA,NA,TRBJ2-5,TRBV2,CASTGASTQYF,TGTGCCAGCACGGGCGCCTCTACTCAGTACTTC
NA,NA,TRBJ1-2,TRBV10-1,CASSSEKRQNNYGYTF,TGCGCCAGCAGTTCAGAAAAGCGACAGAATAACTATGGCTACACCTTC
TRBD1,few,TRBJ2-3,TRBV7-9,CASTGYRGLYTDTQYF,TGTGCCAGCACTGGATACAGGGGGCTTTACACAGATACGCAGTATTTT
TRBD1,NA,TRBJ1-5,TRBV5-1,CASSLDRGTQPQHF,TGCGCCAGCAGCCTCGACAGGGGTACTCAGCCCCAGCATTTT
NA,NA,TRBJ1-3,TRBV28,CATNRGTPRNTIYF,TGTGCCACCAACCGGGGGACACCTAGAAACACCATATATTTT
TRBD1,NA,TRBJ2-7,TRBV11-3,CASSSSTGHINEQYF,TGTGCCAGCAGCTCCTCGACAGGGCATATCAACGAGCAGTACTTC
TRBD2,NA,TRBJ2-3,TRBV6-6,CASRYTSDRTDTQYF,TGTGCCAGCAGGTATACTAGCGATCGCACAGATACGCAGTATTTT
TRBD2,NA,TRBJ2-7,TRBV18,CASSRGTSGPSYEQYF,TGTGCCAGCTCACGAGGGACTAGCGGGCCCTCCTACGAGCAGTACTTC
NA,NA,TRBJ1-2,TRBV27,CASSATGAPGYGYTF,TGTGCCAGCAGTGCCACCGGGGCGCCGGGCTATGGCTACACCTTC
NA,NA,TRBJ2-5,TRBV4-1,CASSQDDTALGETQYF,TGCGCCAGCAGCCAAGATGACACGGCATTAGGGGAGACCCAGTACTTC
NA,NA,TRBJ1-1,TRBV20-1,CSATGTGQAFF,TGCAGTGCTACAGGGACGGGACAAGCTTTCTTT
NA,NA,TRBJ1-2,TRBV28,CASRWVGDYGYTF,TGTGCCAGCAGGTGGGTCGGTGACTATGGCTACACCTTC
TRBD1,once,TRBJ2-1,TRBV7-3,CASSRTGGRVSYNEQFF,TGTGCCAGCAGCCGCACAGGGGGACGGGTCTCCTACAATGAGCAGTTCTTC
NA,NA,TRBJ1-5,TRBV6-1,CASIIERYSNQPQHF,TGTGCCAGCATCATAGAACGCTATAGCAATCAGCCCCAGCATTTT
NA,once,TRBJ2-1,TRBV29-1,CSAPAEGDWSGYNEQFF,TGCAGCGCCCCCGCGGAAGGGGATTGGTCCGGCTACAATGAGCAGTTCTTC
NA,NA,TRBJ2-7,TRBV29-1,CSVETDSYEQYF,TGCAGCGTTGAAACGGATTCCTACGAGCAGTACTTC
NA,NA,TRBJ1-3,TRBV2,CASSENTAGNTIYF,TGTGCCAGCAGTGAGAATACAGCTGGAAACACCATATATTTT